This T cell receptor (beta chain) came from a study of cytomegalovirus exposure and HLA in healthy donors. Study-wide results and limits: When the data were analyzed later, several of the most significant clusters appeared to be linked to common viral pathogens.

CDR1 is MNHEY and CDR2 is SVGAGI in the germline V gene. Trimming cost V 5 bases and J 0 bases; bases outside gene matches: 2. This CDR3 has 14 residues. A remark on this clone: The target antigen is unknown. The same CDR3 also results from other DNA sequences found in this sample.

Both 60 Vbeta primers and 13 Jbeta primers went into the PCR. Some clones are missing from TCRdb's copy, which holds only in-frame ones; the method was immunoSEQ multiplex PCR. The sample contains some 200,000 clones, just over 75% of which appear only once. This chain joins TRBV6-5 and TRBJ1-1, with TRBD1 identical over 8 bases. The sequence was collected from a woman in her twenties or thirties in good health and CMV-seropositive. Sequenced input: PBMCs. CDR3 bases: TGTGCCAGCAGTCTGGACAGGGTGAACACTGAAGCTTTCTTT. Amino acids: CASSLDRVNTEAFF.